The 4 T cell receptor beta chains presented below share a single source sample, sequenced in a study of CD8+CD57+ T cells in acquired aplastic anemia. Profiles of TCR beta VDJ and CDR3 were generated from a genomic DNA template. A single record per CDR3 protein comes from TCRdb applying MiXCR to the reads. The table lists roughly 180,000 distinct CDR3 sequences, approximately 48% of them singletons. For sequencing, patients were chosen who had shown expansion of CD8+CD57+ cells by flow cytometry. The source material was sorted CD4+, CD8+, or CD8+CD57+ T cells (not recorded which) from PBMCs. These receptors all come from a human donor with aplastic anemia.

The gene calls are TRBV15 and TRBJ2-7; TRBD2 matches 8 bases. CDR3 length: 15 amino acids. Germline loops: CDR1 LNHNV, CDR2 YYDKDF (reference sequence). V dropped 0 bases and J dropped 5; count of bases not matched to a gene: 6. This chain's CDR3 is CATSRETGGPDEQYF. The CDR3 DNA follows: TGTGCCACCAGCAGAGAAACGGGAGGGCCGGACGAGCAGTACTTC.

This clonotype was detected ten times or more. The chain carries TRBV25-1 and TRBJ2-1; D assignment may be TRBD1 or TRBD2 (5 bases each). The CDR3 is made up of 12 amino acids. V dropped 6 bases and J dropped 7 bases, with 10 bases sitting between them. In germline, CDR1 is MGHDK, CDR2 SYGVNS. The CDR3: CASSRGENEQFF. As DNA, the CDR3 is TGTGCCAGCAGCCGAGGGGAGAATGAGCAGTTCTTC.

The gene calls are TRBV2 and TRBJ1-2; 7 bases match TRBD1. This CDR3 comprises 15 residues. With 4 bases clipped from V and 7 bases from J, the junction kept 12 bases outside the gene matches. Germline V gene data show CDR1 as SNHLY and CDR2 as FYNNEI. The CDR3 here is CASSVWDSEVGGYTF. CDR3 sequence (DNA): TGTGCCAGCAGTGTCTGGGACAGTGAGGTTGGTGGCTACACCTTC.

This clonotype has ten or more counts. The chain combines TRBV24-1 with TRBJ1-2; 8 nucleotides align to TRBD1. CDR3 length: 15 residues. V lost 3 bases and J lost 8; bases outside the gene matches: 10. Germline V gene sequence: CDR1 KGHDR, CDR2 SFDVKD. This CDR3 is CATSDTRDRMGGYTF. Here the CDR3 DNA reads TGTGCCACCAGTGATACCCGGGACAGGATGGGGGGCTACACCTTC.